Detailed here is one T cell receptor (beta chain). The PCR had 60 Vbeta and 13 Jbeta primers. Data came from immunoSEQ multiplex PCR; TCRdb stores just in-frame clones and leaves some out. The sample yields some 150,000 clones, over 60% seen once. These data come from a study of cytomegalovirus exposure and HLA in healthy donors. Germline V gene data show CDR1 as SGDLS and CDR2 as YYNGEE. This CDR3 has 18 residues. Trimming stripped 6 bases from V and 2 bases from J, with 26 bases between. Sequencing was carried out using PBMCs. This sequence originates from a man aged 40-49 years in good health and CMV-seropositive. The chain links TRBV9 to TRBJ2-5; tentatively, D is TRBD1 (5 bases). In nucleotides, the CDR3 is TGTGCCAGCATAAAGGGGAACAGGACGGAGTATTTACAAGAGACCCAGTACTTC. It encodes CASIKGNRTEYLQETQYF.